The 21 T cell receptor beta chains below were found in one sample sequenced in a study of CD8+CD57+ T cells in acquired aplastic anemia. Profiling of TCR beta VDJ combinations and CDR3 sequences used genomic DNA as template. MiXCR was run by TCRdb on the reads, yielding one entry per CDR3 protein. The profile shows roughly 200,000 distinct CDR3 sequences, roughly 65% of them singletons. Flow cytometry had shown expanded CD8+CD57+ cells in the patients chosen for sequencing. Specimen: sorted CD4+, CD8+, or CD8+CD57+ T cells (not recorded which) from PBMCs. Every receptor here comes from a human donor with aplastic anemia.

The rearrangement links TRBV20-1 to TRBJ2-7, with 11 bases identical to TRBD2. J gave up 5 bases and V 3 bases, and 9 bases lay outside the gene matches. The CDR3 loop spans 15 amino acids. Germline V gene data show CDR1 as DFQATT and CDR2 as SNEGSKA (reference sequence). CDR3 sequence reads: CSASSTSGSWNEQYF. The DNA for the CDR3 is TGCAGTGCTAGCTCAACTAGCGGGAGCTGGAACGAGCAGTACTTC.

The table lists this clonotype with many counts. The chain is built from TRBV7-6 and TRBJ1-1; no definite D call. In germline, CDR1 is SGHVS, CDR2 FNYEAQ. This CDR3 spans 13 amino acids. With 1 base removed from V and 7 bases from J, the gap between germline ends came to 10 bases. CDR3 sequence (DNA): TGTGCCAGCAGCTTAGGTGGCTACGGTGAAGCTTTCTTT. This encodes CASSLGGYGEAFF.

The CDR3 DNA reads TGTGCCAGCAGTGAATACGGGGGGGGGGCGCCCCGTGGCTACACCTTC. Residues: CASSEYGGGAPRGYTF. This chain connects TRBV25-1 to TRBJ1-2, with D possibly matching TRBD1 (6 bases). The CDR3 consists of 16 residues. The germline V gene encodes CDR1 MGHDK and CDR2 SYGVNS. Trimming cost V 0 bases and J 7 bases, with 18 bases left between them.

Only a few counts were recorded for this clonotype. The rearrangement joins TRBV20-1 to TRBJ1-2, with TRBD1 matching over 9 bases. Germline values: CDR1 DFQATT, CDR2 SNEGSKA (reference sequence). The CDR3 is 13 amino acids. J gave up 8 bases and V 5 bases, and 9 bases lay outside the gene matches. The CDR3 sequence is CSAGGDRARGYTF. CDR3 sequence (DNA): TGCAGTGCTGGAGGGGACAGGGCAAGAGGCTACACCTTC.

The V and J genes are TRBV15 and TRBJ1-1, with D maybe TRBD1 (6 bases). Trimming removed 6 bases at V and 10 bases at J, with 15 bases between. The CDR3 has 12 residues. Germline CDR1 LNHNV, CDR2 YYDKDF (reference sequence). CDR3 amino acids: CATSRTDSPAFF. CDR3 coding DNA: TGTGCCACCAGTCGGACGGACAGCCCAGCTTTCTTT.

This clonotype was observed many times. V is TRBV19 and J is TRBJ2-2, with 10 positions matching TRBD1. Trimming cost V 7 bases and J 6 bases; bases outside gene matches: 5. The CDR3 spans 14 residues. Germline values: CDR1 LNHDA, CDR2 SQIVND (reference sequence). The DNA of the CDR3 is TGTGCCAGTACTACTGGACAGGGGGCCGGGGAGCTGTTTTTT. Its protein product is CASTTGQGAGELFF.

This clonotype was picked up many times. The gene calls are TRBV7-9 and TRBJ2-5; 11 bases fit TRBD2. Germline assignment: CDR1 SEHNR and CDR2 FQNEAQ (reference sequence). There are 16 residues in the CDR3. V shed 4 bases and J 4 bases; nucleotides not matched to a gene: 8. Here the CDR3 reads CASSSSLAGEPETQYF. The CDR3 coding sequence is TGTGCCAGCAGCTCATCACTAGCGGGGGAACCAGAGACCCAGTACTTC. Using reference TRBV7-9 and TRBJ2-5 for the parts outside the CDR3, the full variable domain is DTGVSQNPRHKITKRGQNVTFRCDPISEHNRLYWYRQTLGQGPEFLTYFQNEAQLEKSRLLSDRFSAERPKGSFSTLEIQRTEQGDSAMYLCASSSSLAGEPETQYFGPGTRLLVL.

This clonotype was picked up many times. The chain uses TRBV7-6 and TRBJ2-3; D may correspond to TRBD1 or TRBD2 (5 bases each). The V gene lost 5 bases and the J gene lost 0 bases, with 12 bases spanning the gap. The length of the CDR3 is 15 residues. CDR1 and CDR2 from the germline V gene are SGHVS and FNYEAQ. CDR3 DNA sequence: TGTGCCAGCAGCCGTCGTAGGGACAGCACAGATACGCAGTATTTT. Protein product: CASSRRRDSTDTQYF.

The chain employs TRBV9 and TRBJ1-6; D is possibly TRBD1 (6 bases). V lost 0 bases to trimming and J lost 9 bases, with 10 bases between them. CDR1 is SGDLS, CDR2 YYNGEE, per germline. The CDR3 contains 14 residues. CDR3 sequence reads: CASSVGPRGSPLHF. In DNA form, the CDR3 reads TGTGCCAGCAGCGTAGGTCCCAGGGGTTCACCCCTCCACTTT.

In the case of this clonotype: One junction end does not reproduce the germline sequence, and a read error may be involved. This chain uses TRBV7-9 with TRBJ1-3, with TRBD1 matching 7 bases. CDR1 and CDR2 (germline): SEHNR, FQNEAQ (reference sequence). The CDR3 covers 15 residues. This CDR3 reads CASSHDRAAGNTIYF. CDR3 DNA: TGCGCCAGCAGCCACGACAGGGCAGCTGGAAACACCATATATTTT.

The V call is TRBV6-5, the J call TRBJ2-5; 7 nucleotides agree with TRBD2. CDR3 length: 13 residues. Germline V gene data show CDR1 as MNHEY and CDR2 as SVGAGI. Losses at the gene ends were 2 bases for V and 3 bases for J; bases not matched to a gene: 0. Written as DNA, the CDR3 is TGTGCCAGCAGTTACGGGGGGGAAGAGACCCAGTACTTC. Protein sequence: CASSYGGEETQYF.

The chain uses TRBV19 and TRBJ2-6; D call uncertain. CDR1 is LNHDA, CDR2 SQIVND, per germline (reference sequence). This CDR3 region has 13 residues. V lost 5 bases and J lost 4, with 6 bases in between. The CDR3 DNA is TGTGCCAGTAGTGCACGGGGGGCCAACGTCCTGACTTTC. Protein: CASSARGANVLTF.

This clonotype has only a few counts. The V call is TRBV10-3, the J call TRBJ1-1; D remains ambiguous. The V gene's germline CDR1 is ENHRY and CDR2 SYGVKD. The CDR3 is made up of 14 amino acids. Deletions cut 1 base from V and 5 bases from J, with 11 bases between. The CDR3 bases are TGTGCCATCAGTGAGTATGGGAACCGAACTGAAGCTTTCTTT. Translating it yields CAISEYGNRTEAFF.

This chain connects TRBV12-3 or TRBV12-4 to TRBJ1-5; D gene uncertain. The ends were cut back, 2 bases at V and 7 bases at J, with 6 bases in the middle. The CDR3 runs to 12 residues. The CDR3 DNA sequence: TGTGCCAGCAGTTTACAGTGGCAGCCCCAGCATTTT. It yields the protein CASSLQWQPQHF.

The chain uses TRBV7-2 and TRBJ2-7; D possibly corresponds to TRBD1 (6 bases). V lost 3 bases, J lost 4 bases, and 16 bases lay in between. The germline V gene has CDR1 SGHTA and CDR2 FQGNSA. The CDR3 sequence is 15 residues long. CDR3 in amino acids: CASSFHRDRGYEQYF. The CDR3 nucleotides read TGTGCCAGCAGCTTCCACAGGGATCGAGGTTACGAGCAGTACTTC.

The chain employs TRBV7-9 and TRBJ2-3; tentatively, D is TRBD1 or TRBD2 (5 bases each). Germline CDR1 is SEHNR and CDR2 is FQNEAQ (reference sequence). This CDR3 contains 11 residues. Between the trimmed V and J ends, which lost 11 bases and 4 bases, there was a span of 10 bases. The DNA for the CDR3 is TGTGCCTCGGGGCGTGCAGATACGCAGTATTTT. Protein: CASGRADTQYF.

This chain connects TRBV5-1 to TRBJ1-6; TRBD1 aligns across 10 bases. This CDR3 is 14 amino acids long. The J segment lost 10 bases and the V segment lost 4 bases, leaving 5 bases of the junction unmatched. CDR1 SGHRS and CDR2 YFSETQ come from the germline V gene. The CDR3 here is CASSRGQGVSPLHF. For the CDR3, the DNA is TGCGCCAGCAGCAGAGGACAGGGGGTATCACCCCTCCACTTT.

The chain is built from TRBV2 and TRBJ2-1; 8 bases line up with TRBD2. The V gene end was trimmed by 4 bases and the J gene end by 4 bases; junction bases not matched to a gene: 9. Germline lookup yields CDR1 SNHLY and CDR2 FYNNEI. The CDR3 extends over 16 amino acids. CDR3 in amino acids: CASSGSSGSAYNEQFF. Written as DNA, the CDR3 is TGTGCCAGCAGTGGGTCGAGCGGGAGTGCTTACAATGAGCAGTTCTTC.

The chain links TRBV15 to TRBJ1-2; 8 nucleotides match TRBD1. Germline CDR1 and CDR2: LNHNV and YYDKDF (reference sequence). The ends lost 7 bases at V and 6 bases at J; junction bases unmatched: 4. The CDR3 is 12 amino acids. The chain's CDR3 is CATKGQGDGYTF. The CDR3 region has the DNA TGTGCCACCAAAGGACAGGGAGATGGCTACACCTTC.

This rearrangement joins TRBV20-1 to TRBJ2-3; tentatively, D is TRBD2 (6 bases). V shed 5 bases and J shed 2 bases, with 17 bases lying between them. This CDR3 has 15 amino acids. CDR1 DFQATT and CDR2 SNEGSKA come from the germline V gene (reference sequence). CDR3 region: CSAAGLGGNTDTQYF. The CDR3 DNA is TGCAGTGCTGCCGGGCTCGGAGGGAACACAGATACGCAGTATTTT.

The genes are TRBV11-3 and TRBJ2-7; 8 bases agree with TRBD2. The CDR3 is made up of 15 amino acids. The J segment lost 5 bases and the V segment lost 1 base, leaving 7 bases of the junction unmatched. Germline V CDR1 and CDR2: SGHNT, YENEEA. Here the CDR3 reads CASSLGGGRTHEQYF. CDR3 coding DNA: TGTGCCAGCAGCTTAGGGGGCGGGAGGACCCACGAGCAGTACTTC.